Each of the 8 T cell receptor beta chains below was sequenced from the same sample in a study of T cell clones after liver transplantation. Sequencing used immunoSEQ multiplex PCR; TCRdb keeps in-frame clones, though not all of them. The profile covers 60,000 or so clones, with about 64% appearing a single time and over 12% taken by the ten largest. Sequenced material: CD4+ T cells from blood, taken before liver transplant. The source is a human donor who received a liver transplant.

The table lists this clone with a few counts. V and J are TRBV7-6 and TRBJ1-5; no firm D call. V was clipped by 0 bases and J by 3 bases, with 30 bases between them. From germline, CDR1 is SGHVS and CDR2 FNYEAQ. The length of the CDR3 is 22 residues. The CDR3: CASSLAARFAPTGAVINQPQHF. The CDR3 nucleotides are TGTGCCAGCAGCTTAGCTGCGAGATTTGCTCCGACGGGAGCAGTCATCAATCAGCCCCAGCATTTT.

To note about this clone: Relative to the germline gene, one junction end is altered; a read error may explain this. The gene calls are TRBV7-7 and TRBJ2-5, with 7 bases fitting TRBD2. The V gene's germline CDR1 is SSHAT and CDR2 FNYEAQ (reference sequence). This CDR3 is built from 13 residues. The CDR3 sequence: CASSGAQRETQYF. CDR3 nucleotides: TGTGCTAGCAGCGGGGCCCAGAGGGAGACCCAGTACTTC.

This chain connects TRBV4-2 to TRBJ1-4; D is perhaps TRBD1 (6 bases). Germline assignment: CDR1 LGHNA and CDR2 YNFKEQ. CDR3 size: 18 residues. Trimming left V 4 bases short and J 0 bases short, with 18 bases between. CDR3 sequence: CASSRSRQGHTTNEKLFF. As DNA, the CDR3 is TGTGCCAGCAGCCGTAGTCGGCAGGGGCACACAACTAATGAAAAACTGTTTTTT.

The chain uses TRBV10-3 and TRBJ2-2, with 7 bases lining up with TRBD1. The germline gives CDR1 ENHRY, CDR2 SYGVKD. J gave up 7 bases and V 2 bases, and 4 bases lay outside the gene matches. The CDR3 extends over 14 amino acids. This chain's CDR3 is CAISEDRAGGELFF. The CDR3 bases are TGTGCCATCAGTGAGGACAGGGCGGGCGGGGAGCTGTTTTTT.

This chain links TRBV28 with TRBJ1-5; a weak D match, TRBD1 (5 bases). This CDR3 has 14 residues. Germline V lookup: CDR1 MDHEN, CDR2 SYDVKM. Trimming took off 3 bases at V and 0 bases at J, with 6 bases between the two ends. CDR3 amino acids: CASSFGGSNQPQHF. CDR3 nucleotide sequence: TGTGCCAGCAGTTTCGGGGGTAGCAATCAGCCCCAGCATTTT.

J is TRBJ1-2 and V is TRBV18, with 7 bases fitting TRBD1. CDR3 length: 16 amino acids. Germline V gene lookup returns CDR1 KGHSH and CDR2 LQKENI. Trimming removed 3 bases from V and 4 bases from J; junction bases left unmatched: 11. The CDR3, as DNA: TGTGCCAGCTCACCTAGTCAGACAGGGAGGACCTATGGCTACACCTTC. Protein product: CASSPSQTGRTYGYTF.

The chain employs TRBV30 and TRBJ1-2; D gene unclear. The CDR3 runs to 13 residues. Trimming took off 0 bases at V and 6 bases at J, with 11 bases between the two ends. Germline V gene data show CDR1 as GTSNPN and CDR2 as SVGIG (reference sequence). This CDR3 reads CAWSVPGQDGYTF. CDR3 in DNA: TGTGCCTGGAGTGTACCAGGTCAAGATGGCTACACCTTC. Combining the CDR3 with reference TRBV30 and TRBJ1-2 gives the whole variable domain SQTIHQWPATLVQPVGSPLSLECTVEGTSNPNLYWYRQAAGRGLQLLFYSVGIGQISSEVPQNLSASRPQDRQFILSSKKLLLSDSGFYLCAWSVPGQDGYTFGSGTRLTVV.

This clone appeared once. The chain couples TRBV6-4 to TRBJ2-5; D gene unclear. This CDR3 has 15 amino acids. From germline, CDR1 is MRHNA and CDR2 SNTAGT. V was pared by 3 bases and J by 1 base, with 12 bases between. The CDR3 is CASSEIPSPQETQYF. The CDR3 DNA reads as TGTGCCAGCAGTGAGATTCCCAGTCCCCAAGAGACCCAGTACTTC.